This record looks at one T cell receptor (beta chain) sequence and its context. The V gene's germline CDR1 is LGHDT and CDR2 YNNKEL (reference sequence). V lost 5 bases and J lost 0, with 8 bases in between. The CDR3 covers 14 residues. The sample originates from a study of blood T cell repertoires in COVID-19. Using immunoSEQ multiplex PCR, the repertoire was profiled, and TCRdb retains in-frame clones only, with some absent. The sample consists of 200,000 to 300,000 clones, more than 75% of them appearing once. Sequencing input: peripheral blood. This TCR derives from a woman aged 55-70 years with COVID-19, enrolled during active disease. The chain employs TRBV3-1 (or the pseudogene TRBV3-2) and TRBJ1-5; no definite D call. The CDR3 sequence: CASSARGSNQPQHF. DNA for the CDR3: TGTGCCAGCAGCGCACGGGGTAGCAATCAGCCCCAGCATTTT.